What follows is one T cell receptor beta chain and its context. Antigen unknown. These data come from a study of shared clonotypes between healthy human individuals. Study as a whole: Researchers assigned three CD4 naive, three CD4 memory, two CD8 naive and one CD8 memory plate to each donor.

This CDR3 region has 15 residues. With V trimmed by 0 bases and J by 6 bases, 5 bases remained unmatched. Looked up from germline, CDR1 is MNHNY and CDR2 is SVGAGI (reference sequence). Study conclusions and caveats: For sorted subsets, rarefaction showed incomplete sequencing despite large depth. Estimated richness values were generally larger in naive subsets than in memory subsets.

This table comes from immunoSEQ multiplex PCR, and its TCRdb copy is limited to in-frame clones, with some not included. The table records around 600,000 clones, 97% of them present only once. The receptor's source is a woman under 40 in good health. Source material: naive CD4+ T cells sorted from blood. The sample's subset: CD45RA+ positively selected. The V call is TRBV6-6, the J call TRBJ2-7, with 10 bases fitting TRBD1. Here the CDR3 DNA reads TGTGCCAGCAGTTACTCGGGGGACAGGGGTTCCGAGCAGTACTTC. Encoded protein: CASSYSGDRGSEQYF.